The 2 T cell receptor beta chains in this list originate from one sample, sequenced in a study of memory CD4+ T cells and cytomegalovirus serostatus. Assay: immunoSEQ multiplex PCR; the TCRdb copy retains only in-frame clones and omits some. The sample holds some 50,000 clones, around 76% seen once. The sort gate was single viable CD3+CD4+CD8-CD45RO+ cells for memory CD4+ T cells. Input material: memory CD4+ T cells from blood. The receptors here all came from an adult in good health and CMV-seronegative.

CDR3 residues: CASNSLWEQFF. The DNA of the CDR3 is TGTGCCAGCAACAGTCTATGGGAGCAGTTCTTC. The chain has TRBV28 and TRBJ2-1; D unresolved. Trimming pared 7 bases from V and 10 bases from J, leaving 11 bases between. The CDR3 runs to 11 residues. Germline V gives CDR1 MDHEN, CDR2 SYDVKM.

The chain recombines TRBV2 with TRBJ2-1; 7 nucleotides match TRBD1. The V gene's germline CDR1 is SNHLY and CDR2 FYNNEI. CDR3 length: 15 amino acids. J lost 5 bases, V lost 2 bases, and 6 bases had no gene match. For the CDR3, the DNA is TGTGCCAGCAGTGAACAAAGGGGGCCCCACAATGAGCAGTTCTTC. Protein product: CASSEQRGPHNEQFF.